This T cell receptor (beta chain) originates from a study of breast tumors, draining lymph nodes, adjacent tissues. This clonotype turned up a few times. The antigen is not known. General study results and limits: Luminal-like breast cancer showed significantly higher tumor–nontumor repertoire similarity than basal-like. Tumors had less TCR diversity than lymph nodes, more than nontumor tissue.

MiXCR, applied by TCRdb to the multiplex PCR reads, yields one record per CDR3 protein. The repertoire holds fewer than 250,000 distinct CDR3 sequences, with roughly 32% as singletons. The lymph nodes were axillary draining lymph nodes from breast cancer patients. The V and J ends lost 0 bases and 4 bases, in that order; junction bases with no gene match: 1. The CDR3 length is 16 residues. The V gene's germline CDR1 is MGHRA and CDR2 YSYEKL. The TCR sequence derives from a female donor with breast cancer. Some clones in this sample may be carry-over from other donors' samples. The chain recombines TRBV4-1 with TRBJ2-1, with 12 bases identical to TRBD2. What was sequenced was axillary lymph node tissue. The CDR3 DNA follows: TGCGCCAGCAGCCAAGATACTAGCGGGGGGTACAATGAGCAGTTCTTC. Amino acid sequence: CASSQDTSGGYNEQFF.